Given below is one T cell receptor (beta chain) in context. This specimen comes from a study of T cell changes during pregnancy in multiple sclerosis. V lost 4 bases and J lost 5, with 12 bases in between. CDR1 and CDR2 from the germline V gene are SGDLS and YYNGEE. The CDR3 contains 13 residues. TCRdb's copy holds only in-frame clones and misses some; the assay was immunoSEQ multiplex PCR. The data hold some 31,000 clones, with about nine tenths observed a single time. V and J are TRBV9 and TRBJ2-5, with D possibly TRBD2 on 6 matching bases. The receptor's source is a female donor in good health, enrolled as a control in a pregnancy study. The starting material was CD8+ T cells from peripheral blood mononuclear cells, obtained in the second trimester of pregnancy. CDR3 in amino acids: CASSPGGGETQYF. The CDR3, as DNA: TGTGCCAGCAGCCCCGGAGGAGGGGAGACCCAGTACTTC.